This TCR beta chain was profiled in a study of OX40 agonist ivuxolimab in advanced cancers. Study at large: Administration of intravenous ivuxolimab to patients occurred every 2 weeks at 0.01 to 10 mg/kg. People in dose escalation had one of these cancers: hepatocellular carcinoma, melanoma, renal cell or head and neck cancer. Overall study results and limits: Low normalized T-cell clonal expansion was also seen in some nonresponders.

Remarks on this clone: Its antigen is still unknown.

A history of autoimmune disease or systemic immunosuppression excluded patients. The ends were cut back, 5 bases at V and 0 bases at J, with 10 bases in the middle. Germline V gene sequence: CDR1 MNHEY, CDR2 SMNVEV (reference sequence). CDR3 length: 14 residues. Some clones are missing from TCRdb's copy, which holds only in-frame ones; the method was immunoSEQ multiplex PCR. The data show tens of thousands of clones, around 87% seen once. The sequence was obtained from an adult with an advanced solid tumor such as melanoma, head and neck, liver or kidney cancer. V usage is TRBV27 and J usage is TRBJ1-1; D not certain. This specimen was CD4+ or CD8+ T cells sorted from blood, taken in a trial of the OX40 agonist ivuxolimab. The CDR3 DNA is TGTGCCAGCAGTACAGCCGTAATGAACACTGAAGCTTTCTTT. It is translated as CASSTAVMNTEAFF.